This T cell receptor (beta chain) was captured by sequencing in a study of OX40 agonist ivuxolimab in advanced cancers. Study-level information: Patients were infused with ivuxolimab every 2 weeks at 0.01 to 10 mg/kg.

After removal of 1 base from V and 7 bases from J, the junction contained 7 bases not matched to a gene. The germline gives CDR1 SGHRS, CDR2 YFSETQ. This CDR3 spans 16 amino acids. This table comes from immunoSEQ multiplex PCR, and its TCRdb copy is limited to in-frame clones, with some not included. The sample lists under 65,000 clones; 80% to 95% were seen once. The sequencing here drew on CD4+ or CD8+ T cells sorted from blood, taken in a trial of the OX40 agonist ivuxolimab. This TCR derives from an adult with an advanced solid tumor such as melanoma, head and neck, liver or kidney cancer. The chain couples TRBV5-1 to TRBJ2-2; 10 nucleotides match TRBD2. DNA of the CDR3: TGCGCCAGCAGCTTGCTAGCGGGAGTGGTGGACGGGGAGCTGTTTTTT. It specifies CASSLLAGVVDGELFF.